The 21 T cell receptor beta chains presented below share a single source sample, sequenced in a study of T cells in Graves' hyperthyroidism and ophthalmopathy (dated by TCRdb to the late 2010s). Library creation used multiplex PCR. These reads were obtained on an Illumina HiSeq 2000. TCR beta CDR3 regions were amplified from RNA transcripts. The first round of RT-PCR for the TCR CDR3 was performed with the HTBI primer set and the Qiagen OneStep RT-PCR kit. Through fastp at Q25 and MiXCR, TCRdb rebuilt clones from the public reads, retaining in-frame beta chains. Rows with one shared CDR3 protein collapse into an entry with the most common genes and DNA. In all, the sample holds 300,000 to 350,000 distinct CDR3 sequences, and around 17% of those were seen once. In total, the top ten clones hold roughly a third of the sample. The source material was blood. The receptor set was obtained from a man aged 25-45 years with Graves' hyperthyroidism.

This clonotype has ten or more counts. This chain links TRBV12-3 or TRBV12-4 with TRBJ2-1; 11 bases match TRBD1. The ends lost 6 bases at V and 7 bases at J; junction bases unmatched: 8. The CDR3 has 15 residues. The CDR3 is CASRPGTGGGNEQFF. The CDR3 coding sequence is TGTGCCAGCAGACCCGGGACAGGGGGTGGGAATGAGCAGTTCTTC.

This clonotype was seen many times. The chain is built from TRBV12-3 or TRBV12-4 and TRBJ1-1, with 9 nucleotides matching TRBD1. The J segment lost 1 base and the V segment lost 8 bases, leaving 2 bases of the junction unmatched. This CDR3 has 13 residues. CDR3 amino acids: CASGGQGNTEAFF. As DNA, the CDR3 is TGTGCCAGCGGGGGACAGGGGAACACTGAAGCTTTCTTT.

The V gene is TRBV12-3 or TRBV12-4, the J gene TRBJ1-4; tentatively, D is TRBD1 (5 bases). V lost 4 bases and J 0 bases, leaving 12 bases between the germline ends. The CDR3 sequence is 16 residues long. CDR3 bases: TGTGCCAGCAGTTCCCGGGACCCTACAACTAATGAAAAACTGTTTTTT. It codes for CASSSRDPTTNEKLFF.

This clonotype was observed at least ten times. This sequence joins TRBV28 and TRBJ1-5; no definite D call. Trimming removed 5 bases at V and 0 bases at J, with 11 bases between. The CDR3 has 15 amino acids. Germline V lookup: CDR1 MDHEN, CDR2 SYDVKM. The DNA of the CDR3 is TGTGCCAGCAGTCTCGGGCCCCATAGCAATCAGCCCCAGCATTTT. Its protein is CASSLGPHSNQPQHF.

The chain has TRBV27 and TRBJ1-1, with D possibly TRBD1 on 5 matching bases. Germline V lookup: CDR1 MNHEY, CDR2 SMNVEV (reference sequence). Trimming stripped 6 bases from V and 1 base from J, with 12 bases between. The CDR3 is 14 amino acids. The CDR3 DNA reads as TGTGCCAGCAGAACCGGGACGGAGAACACTGAAGCTTTCTTT. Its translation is CASRTGTENTEAFF.

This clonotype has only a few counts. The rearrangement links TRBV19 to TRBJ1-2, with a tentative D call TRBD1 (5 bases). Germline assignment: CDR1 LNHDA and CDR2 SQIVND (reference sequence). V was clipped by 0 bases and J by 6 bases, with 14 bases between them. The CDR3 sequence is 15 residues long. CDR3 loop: CASSIDWGGRNGYTF. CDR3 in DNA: TGTGCCAGTAGTATAGATTGGGGCGGAAGGAATGGCTACACCTTC.

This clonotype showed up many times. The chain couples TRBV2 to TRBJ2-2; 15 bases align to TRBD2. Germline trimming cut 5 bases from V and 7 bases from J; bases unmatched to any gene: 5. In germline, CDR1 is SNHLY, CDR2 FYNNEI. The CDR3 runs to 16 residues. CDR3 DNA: TGTGCCAGCAGTCGCGGACTAGCGGGAGGGAGCGGGGAGCTGTTTTTT. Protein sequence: CASSRGLAGGSGELFF.

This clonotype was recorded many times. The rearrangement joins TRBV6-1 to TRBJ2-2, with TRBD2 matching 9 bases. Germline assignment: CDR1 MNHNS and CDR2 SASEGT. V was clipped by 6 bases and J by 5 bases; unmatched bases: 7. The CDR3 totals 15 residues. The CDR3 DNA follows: TGTGCCAGCAGAGCCGTTAGCGGGAGAACCGGGGAGCTGTTTTTT. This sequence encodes CASRAVSGRTGELFF.

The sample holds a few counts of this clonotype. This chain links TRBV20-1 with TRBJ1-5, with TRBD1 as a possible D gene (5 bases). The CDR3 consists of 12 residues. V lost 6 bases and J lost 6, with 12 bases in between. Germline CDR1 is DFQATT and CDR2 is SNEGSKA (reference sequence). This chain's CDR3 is CSARRVGQPQHF. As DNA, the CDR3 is TGCAGTGCGCGCAGGGTAGGTCAGCCCCAGCATTTT.

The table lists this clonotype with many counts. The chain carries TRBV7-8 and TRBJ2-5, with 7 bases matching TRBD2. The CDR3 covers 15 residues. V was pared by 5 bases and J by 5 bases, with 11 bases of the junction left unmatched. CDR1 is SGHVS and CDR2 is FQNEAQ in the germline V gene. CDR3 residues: CASSVLAKGGETQYF. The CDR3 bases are TGTGCCAGCAGCGTCCTAGCGAAGGGAGGGGAGACCCAGTACTTC.

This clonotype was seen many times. The CDR3 DNA follows: TGTGCCAGCAGCCGGGACAGGATCACTGAAGCTTTCTTT. Translating gives CASSRDRITEAFF. The V call is TRBV11-2, the J call TRBJ1-1, with 8 nucleotides matching TRBD1. J lost 4 bases, V lost 5 bases, and 3 bases had no gene match. CDR1 is SGHAT and CDR2 is FQNNGV in the germline V gene. There are 13 residues in the CDR3.

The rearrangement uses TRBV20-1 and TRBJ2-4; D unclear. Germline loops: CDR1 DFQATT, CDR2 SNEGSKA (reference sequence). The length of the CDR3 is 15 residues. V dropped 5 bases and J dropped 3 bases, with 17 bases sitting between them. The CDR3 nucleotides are TGCAGTGCTCCCTGGACCCAGAGTGGCAAAAACATTCAGTACTTC. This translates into CSAPWTQSGKNIQYF.

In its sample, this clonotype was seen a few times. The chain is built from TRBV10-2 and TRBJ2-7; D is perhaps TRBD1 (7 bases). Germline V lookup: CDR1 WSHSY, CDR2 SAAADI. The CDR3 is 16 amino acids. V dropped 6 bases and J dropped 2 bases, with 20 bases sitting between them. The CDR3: CASRTHTGEAAYEQYF. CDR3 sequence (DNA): TGCGCCAGCAGAACACACACAGGGGAGGCCGCCTACGAGCAGTACTTC.

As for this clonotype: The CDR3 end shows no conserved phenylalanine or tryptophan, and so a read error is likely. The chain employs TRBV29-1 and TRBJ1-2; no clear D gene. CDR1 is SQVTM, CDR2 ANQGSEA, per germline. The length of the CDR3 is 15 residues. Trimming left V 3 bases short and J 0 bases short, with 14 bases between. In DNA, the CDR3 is TGCAGCGTTGAGTCTTTTGAAGTAGCTAACTATGGCTACACCCTC. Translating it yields CSVESFEVANYGYTL.

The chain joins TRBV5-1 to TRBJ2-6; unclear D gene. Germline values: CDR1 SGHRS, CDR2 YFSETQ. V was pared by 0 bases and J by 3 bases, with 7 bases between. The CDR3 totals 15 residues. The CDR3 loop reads CASSLDFRGANVLTF. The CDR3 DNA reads TGCGCCAGCAGCTTGGACTTTCGTGGGGCCAACGTCCTGACTTTC.

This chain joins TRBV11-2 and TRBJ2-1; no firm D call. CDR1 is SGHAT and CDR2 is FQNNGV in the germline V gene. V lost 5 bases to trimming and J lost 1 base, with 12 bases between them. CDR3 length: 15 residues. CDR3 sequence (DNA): TGTGCCAGCAGCCCCCTCGATCGGTCCTACAATGAGCAGTTCTTC. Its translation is CASSPLDRSYNEQFF.

CDR3 sequence reads: CASSVDYTYEQYF. The DNA for the CDR3 is TGTGCCAGCAGCGTCGACTACACCTACGAGCAGTACTTC. The gene calls are TRBV2 and TRBJ2-7, with a tentative D call TRBD2 (5 bases). Trimming cost V 6 bases and J 2 bases, with 11 bases left between them. CDR3 size: 13 residues. Germline-derived CDR1 and CDR2 are SNHLY and FYNNEI.

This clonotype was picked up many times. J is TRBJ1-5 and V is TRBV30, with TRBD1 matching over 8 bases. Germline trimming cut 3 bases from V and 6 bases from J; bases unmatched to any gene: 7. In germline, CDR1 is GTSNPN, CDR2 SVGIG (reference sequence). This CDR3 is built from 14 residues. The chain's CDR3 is CAWSPETGVQPQHF. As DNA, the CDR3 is TGTGCCTGGAGCCCCGAGACAGGGGTTCAGCCCCAGCATTTT.

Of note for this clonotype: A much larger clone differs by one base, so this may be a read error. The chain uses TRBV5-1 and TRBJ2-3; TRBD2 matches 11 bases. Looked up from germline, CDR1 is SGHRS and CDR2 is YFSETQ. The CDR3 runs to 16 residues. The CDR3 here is CASSSGTSGFTDTHYF. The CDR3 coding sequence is TGCGCCAGCAGCTCCGGGACTAGCGGATTCACAGATACGCACTATTTT.

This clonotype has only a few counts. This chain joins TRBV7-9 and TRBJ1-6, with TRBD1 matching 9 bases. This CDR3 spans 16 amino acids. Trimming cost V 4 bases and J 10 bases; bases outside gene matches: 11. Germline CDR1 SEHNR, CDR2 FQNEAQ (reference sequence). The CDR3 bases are TGTGCCAGCAGCTCGTCACAGGGGGCGCATGACTCACCCCTCCACTTT. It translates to CASSSSQGAHDSPLHF.

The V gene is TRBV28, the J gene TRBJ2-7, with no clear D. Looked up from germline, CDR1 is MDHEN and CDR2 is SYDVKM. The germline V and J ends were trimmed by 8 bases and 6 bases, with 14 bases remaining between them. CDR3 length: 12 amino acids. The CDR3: CASGFAPGEQYF. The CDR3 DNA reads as TGTGCCAGCGGATTCGCACCGGGCGAGCAGTACTTC. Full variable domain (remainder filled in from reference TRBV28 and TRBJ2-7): DVKVTQSSRYLVKRTGEKVFLECVQDMDHENMFWYRQDPGLGLRLIYFSYDVKMKEKGDIPEGYSVSREKKERFSLILESASTNQTSMYLCASGFAPGEQYFGPGTRLTVT.